Given below is one T cell receptor beta chain in context. In its sample, this clone was seen once. It has no known antigen specificity. The input lacks base qualities; no much larger clone sits a single base away. Genomic DNA was extracted from sorted cells for sequencing of the TCRbeta CDR3 region. The immunoSEQ Assay was used for sequencing of TCRbeta CDR3 regions. TCRdb holds this immuneACCESS table with in-frame rearrangements only. Some clones are missing; in checked studies, unresolved V genes explain under half, and the rest has no known cause. This sample gives about 64,000 clones in total; roughly nine tenths of them show up just once. Roughly 5.1% of the sample is taken by the ten largest. These data originate in a study of OX40 agonist ivuxolimab in advanced cancers. Concerning the study at large: Ivuxolimab was an agonistic, fully human IgG2 monoclonal antibody directed against OX40 (CD134), a costimulatory receptor. Intravenous ivuxolimab was administered to patients every 2 weeks at six dose levels: 0.01, 0.1, 0.3, 1.5, 3 and 10 mg/kg. Of the roughly 51 patients in dose escalation, around 20 had hepatocellular carcinoma, about 15 had melanoma, 9 had renal cell carcinoma and 9 had head and neck cancer. The dose-escalation cohort was roughly 80% male with a mean age of around 64 years, ranging from roughly 23 to 80. Prior anti-PD-1, anti-PD-L1 or anti-CTLA-4 therapy was permitted, and approximately 42% of dose-escalation patients had received checkpoint inhibitors. Three dose-escalation patients achieved partial responses, one with hepatocellular carcinoma and two with cutaneous melanoma. Peripheral TCRbeta sequencing aimed to test whether ivuxolimab altered TCR sequence diversity and caused clonal T-cell expansion. The monotherapy dose-escalation portion (N ≈ 50 patients) of the phase I ivuxolimab trial is reported in the paper. Overall results and qualifications from the work: Low levels of normalized T-cell clonal expansion were also seen in some nonresponding patients. On average, CD8+ T cells showed more expanded clones than CD4+ T cells after ivuxolimab. At doses of 0.1 to 3.0 mg/kg, clonal expansion of both CD4+ and CD8+ blood T cells was observed from baseline to week 6. Partial responders in the 0.1-3.0 mg/kg groups had among the lowest normalized peripheral clonal expansion, especially among CD8+ T cells. Which antigens the clonally expanded peripheral T cells were specific for was not determined.

The trial excluded patients who had a history of autoimmune disease or who were on systemic immunosuppression. Peripheral blood for TCR sequencing was drawn from every dose cohort at baseline, at cycle 4 day 1 and at cycle 7 day 1. Samples were obtained from an open-label, multicenter, first-in-human phase I dose-escalation trial of ivuxolimab. The trial enrolled adults with locally advanced or metastatic head and neck squamous cell, hepatocellular, melanoma or renal cell carcinoma. CD4+ and CD8+ T cells were sorted separately from peripheral blood before TCR sequencing. V lost 5 bases and J lost 10 bases, and the count of bases not matched to a germline gene is 3. The CDR3 measures 11 amino acids from cysteine to phenylalanine. The retained sequence is limited to the CDR3, 33 bases, with the frame set at the first base. In the germline V gene, CDR1 corresponds to MNHNS and CDR2 to SASEGT.

The chain is encoded by TRBV6-1 joined to TRBJ1-1; TRBD1 matches 8 bases in the middle. This sequence was found in an adult with an advanced solid tumor such as melanoma, head and neck, liver or kidney cancer. This specimen consisted of CD4+ or CD8+ T cells sorted from blood, obtained in a trial of the OX40 agonist ivuxolimab. The nucleotide sequence reads TGTGCCAGCAGTTACGGACAGGGAGCTTTCTTT. The translation is CASSYGQGAFF.